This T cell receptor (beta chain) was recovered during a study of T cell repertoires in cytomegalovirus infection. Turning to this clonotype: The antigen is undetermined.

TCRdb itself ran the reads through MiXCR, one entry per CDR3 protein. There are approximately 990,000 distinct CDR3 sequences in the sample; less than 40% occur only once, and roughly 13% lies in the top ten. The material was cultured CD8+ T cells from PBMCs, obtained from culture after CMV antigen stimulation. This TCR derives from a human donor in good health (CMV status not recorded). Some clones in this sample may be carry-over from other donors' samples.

The CDR3 loop is CASSRGVVETQYF. The CDR3 DNA sequence: TGTGCCAGCAGCCGGGGTGTAGTCGAGACCCAGTACTTC. V is TRBV7-9 and J is TRBJ2-5; D may be TRBD2 (5 bases). V gave up 5 bases and J gave up 5 bases, with 12 bases separating them. The CDR3 loop spans 13 amino acids. Germline V lookup: CDR1 SEHNR, CDR2 FQNEAQ (reference sequence).